The present T cell receptor (beta chain) was sequenced within a study of tumor-infiltrating lymphocytes in primary liver carcinoma. Study-level findings and limits: Just around 7.5-25% of top clones spanned all five tumor regions. The 250 largest clones made up significantly more of tumor than blood repertoires (p = 0.039).

The CDR3 extends over 15 amino acids. Germline-derived CDR1 and CDR2 are SGHAT and FQNNGV. As to this clonotype: The target antigen is unknown. An end of the junction differs from the germline gene, which may be a read error.

Unsorted bulk tissue, about 20-32 mg of it, served as the source for co-extraction of RNA and DNA. Reverse transcription of about 500 ng total RNA with a constant-region primer produced TCR beta cDNA. Libraries of TCR beta came from three nested multiplex PCR rounds with slightly modified ARM-PCR. Primers for the first two PCR rounds were TRBV1-TRBV30 forward primers and a C-beta reverse primer (about 9 cycles per round). TCRdb re-derived calls from the multiplex PCR reads in MiXCR, one entry per CDR3 protein. The sample shows 22,000 or so distinct CDR3 sequences, more than 70% of them seen only once.

This chain links TRBV11-2 with TRBJ2-3; D uncertain. This TCR was sampled from a woman aged 25 to 39 with primary liver carcinoma and hepatitis B virus infection. Sequencing was carried out using liver tumor tissue from sampling region 2. Subset given: tumor region T2, inferior pole. DNA for the CDR3: TGTGCCAGCAGCTTAGTAGTGAGAAGCATAGATACGCAGTGCTTT. Translating it yields CASSLVVRSIDTQCF.